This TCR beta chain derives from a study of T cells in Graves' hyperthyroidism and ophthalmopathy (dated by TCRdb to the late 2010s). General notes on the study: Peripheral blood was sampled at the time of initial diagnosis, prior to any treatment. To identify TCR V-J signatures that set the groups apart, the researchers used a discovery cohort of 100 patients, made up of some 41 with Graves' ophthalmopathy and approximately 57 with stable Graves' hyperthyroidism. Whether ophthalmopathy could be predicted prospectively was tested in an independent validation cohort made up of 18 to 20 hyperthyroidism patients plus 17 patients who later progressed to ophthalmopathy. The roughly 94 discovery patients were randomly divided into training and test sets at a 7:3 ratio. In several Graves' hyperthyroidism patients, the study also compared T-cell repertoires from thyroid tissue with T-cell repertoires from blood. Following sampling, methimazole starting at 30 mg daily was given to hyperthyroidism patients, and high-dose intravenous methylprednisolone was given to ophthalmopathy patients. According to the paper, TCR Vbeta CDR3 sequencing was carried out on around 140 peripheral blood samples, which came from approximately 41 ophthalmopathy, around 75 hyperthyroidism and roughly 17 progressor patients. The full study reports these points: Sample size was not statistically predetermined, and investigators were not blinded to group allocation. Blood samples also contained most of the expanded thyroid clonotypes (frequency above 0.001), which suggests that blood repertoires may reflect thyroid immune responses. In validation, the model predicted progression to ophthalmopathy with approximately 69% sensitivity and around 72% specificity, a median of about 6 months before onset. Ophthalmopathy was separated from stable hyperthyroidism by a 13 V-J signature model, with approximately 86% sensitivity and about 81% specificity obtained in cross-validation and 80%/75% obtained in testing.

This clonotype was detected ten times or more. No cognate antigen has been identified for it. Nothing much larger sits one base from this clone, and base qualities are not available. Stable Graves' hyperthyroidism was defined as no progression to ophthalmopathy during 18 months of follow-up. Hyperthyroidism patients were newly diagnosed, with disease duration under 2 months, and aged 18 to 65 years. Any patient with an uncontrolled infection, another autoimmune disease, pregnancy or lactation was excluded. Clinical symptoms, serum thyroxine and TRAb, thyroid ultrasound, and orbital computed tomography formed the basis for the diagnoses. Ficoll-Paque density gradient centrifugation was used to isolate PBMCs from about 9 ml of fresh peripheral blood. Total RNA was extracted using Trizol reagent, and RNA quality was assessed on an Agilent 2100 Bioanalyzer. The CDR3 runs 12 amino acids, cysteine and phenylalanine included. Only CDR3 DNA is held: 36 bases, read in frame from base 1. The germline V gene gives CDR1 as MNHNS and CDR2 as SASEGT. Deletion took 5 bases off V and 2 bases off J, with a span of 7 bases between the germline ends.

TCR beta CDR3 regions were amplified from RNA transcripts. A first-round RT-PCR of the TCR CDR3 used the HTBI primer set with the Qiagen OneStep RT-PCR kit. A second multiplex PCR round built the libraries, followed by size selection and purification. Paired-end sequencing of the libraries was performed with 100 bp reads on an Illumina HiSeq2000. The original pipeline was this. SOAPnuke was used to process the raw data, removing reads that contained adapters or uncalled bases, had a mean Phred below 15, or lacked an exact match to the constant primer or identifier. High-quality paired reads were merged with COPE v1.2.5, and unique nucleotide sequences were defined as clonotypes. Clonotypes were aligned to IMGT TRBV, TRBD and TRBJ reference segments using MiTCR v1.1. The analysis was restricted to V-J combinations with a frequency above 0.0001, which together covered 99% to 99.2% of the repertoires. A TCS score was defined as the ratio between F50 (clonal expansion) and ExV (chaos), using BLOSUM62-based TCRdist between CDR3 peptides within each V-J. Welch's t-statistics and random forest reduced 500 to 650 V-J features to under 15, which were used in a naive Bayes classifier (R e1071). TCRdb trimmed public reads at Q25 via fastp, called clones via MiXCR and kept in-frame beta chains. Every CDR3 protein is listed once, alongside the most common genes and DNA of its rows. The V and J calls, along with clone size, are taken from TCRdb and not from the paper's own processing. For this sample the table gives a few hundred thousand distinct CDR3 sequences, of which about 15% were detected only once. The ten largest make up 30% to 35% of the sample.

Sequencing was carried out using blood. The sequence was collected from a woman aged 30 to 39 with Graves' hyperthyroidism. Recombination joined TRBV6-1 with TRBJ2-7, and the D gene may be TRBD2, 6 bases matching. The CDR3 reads CASSWTTYEQYF. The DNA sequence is TGTGCCAGCAGTTGGACTACCTACGAGCAGTACTTC.